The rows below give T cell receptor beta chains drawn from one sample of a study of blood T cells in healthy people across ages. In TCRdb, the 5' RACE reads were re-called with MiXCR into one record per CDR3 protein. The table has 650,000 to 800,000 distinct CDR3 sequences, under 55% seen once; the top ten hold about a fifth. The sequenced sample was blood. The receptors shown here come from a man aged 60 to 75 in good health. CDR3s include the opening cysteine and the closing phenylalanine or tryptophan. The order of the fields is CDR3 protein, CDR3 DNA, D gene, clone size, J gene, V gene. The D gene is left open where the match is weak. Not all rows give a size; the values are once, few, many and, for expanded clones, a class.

CASSLRGGRSNEQFF	TGTGCCAGCAGCTTACGGGGGGGCCGATCCAATGAGCAGTTCTTC	TRBD2	-	TRBJ2-1	TRBV3-1
CASSQELAVYNEQYF	TGTGCCAGCAGCCAAGAATTAGCGGTCTACAATGAGCAGTACTTC	-	-	TRBJ2-5	TRBV3-1
CRADRGTYNEQFF	TGCAGAGCGGACAGGGGCACCTACAATGAGCAGTTCTTC	TRBD1	-	TRBJ2-1	TRBV29-1
CASSQRVQAGDTQYF	TGCGCCAGCAGCCAACGGGTACAGGCTGGGGATACGCAGTATTTT	-	few	TRBJ2-3	TRBV4-3
CASSDFAGRDRRATQYF	TGTGCCAGCAGTGATTTCGCCGGTCGGGACCGACGCGCGACCCAGTACTTC	-	few	TRBJ2-5	TRBV25-1
CSALQGAKSGEQFF	TGCAGCGCCCTACAGGGGGCGAAGTCCGGTGAGCAGTTCTTC	TRBD1	-	TRBJ2-1	TRBV29-1
CASSLGLWGNGGHGYTF	TGTGCCAGCAGCTTAGGATTATGGGGCAATGGCGGTCATGGCTACACCTTC	-	-	TRBJ1-2	TRBV7-2
CASESDTDTQYF	TGTGCCAGCGAGTCGGACACAGATACGCAGTATTTT	-	-	TRBJ2-3	TRBV3-1
CASSLMGQHSYEQYF	TGTGCCAGCAGCTTAATGGGACAACACTCCTACGAGCAGTACTTC	-	-	TRBJ2-7	TRBV7-2
CAISESKDLGGELFF	TGTGCCATCAGTGAGTCAAAAGATCTCGGCGGGGAGCTGTTTTTT	-	once	TRBJ2-2	TRBV10-3
CASSVGSGGNEQYF	TGTGCCAGCAGCGTAGGATCAGGGGGGAATGAGCAGTACTTC	-	-	TRBJ2-5	TRBV9
CASSYLMQDPSGYEQFF	TGTGCCAGCAGTTATCTCATGCAGGATCCGTCAGGGTATGAGCAGTTCTTC	-	few	TRBJ2-1	TRBV6-2/TRBV6-3
CSASPGTPRGYTF	TGCAGTGCTAGCCCAGGGACACCGAGGGGCTACACCTTC	-	few	TRBJ1-2	TRBV20-1
CASSLNGGANGYTF	TGTGCCAGCAGCTTAAACGGGGGGGCTAATGGCTACACCTTC	-	few	TRBJ1-2	TRBV11-3
CASSLTITGELFF	TGTGCCAGCAGCCTTACCATTACCGGGGAGCTGTTTTTT	-	few	TRBJ2-2	TRBV7-2
CSARDPAGYGYTF	TGCAGTGCTAGAGATCCGGCTGGCTATGGCTACACCTTC	-	few	TRBJ1-2	TRBV20-1
CASSLRLAGGSSYEQYF	TGTGCCAGCAGCCTCAGACTAGCGGGGGGCTCTAGTTACGAGCAGTACTTC	TRBD2	few	TRBJ2-7	TRBV3-1
CAWRVNYGYTF	TGTGCCTGGAGGGTTAACTATGGCTACACCTTC	-	-	TRBJ1-2	TRBV30
CASSVAGRTSYNERYF	TGTGCCAGCAGCGTAGCCGGCAGGACTTCCTACAATGAGCGGTACTTC	-	-	TRBJ2-1	TRBV9
CSAKLEGSLINEKLFF	TGCAGTGCTAAACTAGAGGGGAGCCTTATTAATGAAAAACTGTTTTTT	-	-	TRBJ1-4	TRBV20-1
CASSIGGAPEAPSNTEAFF	TGCGCCAGCAGTATAGGAGGAGCCCCGGAGGCTCCCTCGAACACTGAAGCTTTCTTT	-	-	TRBJ1-1	TRBV10-2
CASSSLRTSSGELFF	TGTGCCAGCAGTTCCCTTCGGACTAGTAGCGGGGAGCTGTTTTTT	TRBD2	-	TRBJ2-2	TRBV12-3/TRBV12-4
CASSLAGTGLHEKLFF	TGTGCCAGCAGTTTAGCTGGGACAGGGCTGCATGAAAAACTGTTTTTT	TRBD1	few	TRBJ1-4	TRBV27
CASRGTGWQETQYF	TGTGCCAGCAGGGGGACAGGATGGCAAGAGACCCAGTACTTC	TRBD1	-	TRBJ2-5	TRBV7-2
CAISEGLAKNIQYF	TGTGCCATCAGTGAAGGGTTAGCCAAAAACATTCAGTACTTC	-	many	TRBJ2-4	TRBV10-3
CSVPLAGSNNEQYF	TGCAGTGTCCCACTAGCGGGATCAAACAATGAGCAGTACTTC	TRBD2	-	TRBJ2-7	TRBV20-1
CSASKAGGPSNEQFF	TGCAGTGCGTCGAAAGCGGGGGGGCCAAGCAATGAGCAGTTCTTC	TRBD2	-	TRBJ2-1	TRBV20-1